A selection of T cell receptor beta chains follows, all from one sample in a study of blood T cell repertoires in COVID-19. The table came from immunoSEQ multiplex PCR; TCRdb's copy has only in-frame clones and leaves some out. The sample contains approximately 45,000 clones, over 70% of which appear only once. The specimen was peripheral blood. The receptor set was obtained from a woman aged 40 to 49 with acute or convalescent COVID-19. CDR3s include the opening cysteine and the closing phenylalanine or tryptophan. D genes are given only for firm matches. Clone size is not always given. Where it is, it says once, few, many or a class for expanded clones.

clone size: NA; D gene: TRBD1; J gene: TRBJ1-2; CDR3 length: 20; V gene: TRBV5-1; CDR3 DNA: TGCGCCAGCAGCTCGTGGGGGGGTGCCGGGACAGGGGCCCCTGTAGGAGGCTACACCTTC; CDR3 protein: CASSSWGGAGTGAPVGGYTF
clone size: NA; D gene: NA; J gene: TRBJ2-3; CDR3 length: 16; V gene: TRBV14; CDR3 DNA: TGTGCCAGCAGCCAATCCGGGACAAACCCCACAGATACGCAGTATTTT; CDR3 protein: CASSQSGTNPTDTQYF
clone size: NA; D gene: TRBD1; J gene: TRBJ2-7; CDR3 length: 14; V gene: TRBV19; CDR3 DNA: TGTGCCAGTAGTATGGGACAGACCTGGGACGAGCAGTACTTC; CDR3 protein: CASSMGQTWDEQYF
clone size: NA; D gene: NA; J gene: TRBJ1-1; CDR3 length: 14; V gene: TRBV6-4; CDR3 DNA: TGTGCCAGCAGTCCATCGCCCGGGAACACTGAAGCTTTCTTT; CDR3 protein: CASSPSPGNTEAFF
clone size: NA; D gene: NA; J gene: TRBJ1-5; CDR3 length: 15; V gene: TRBV19; CDR3 DNA: TGTGCCAGCGCATGGTCCCTCCAGGGAAGCCAGCCCCAGCATTTT; CDR3 protein: CASAWSLQGSQPQHF
clone size: NA; D gene: TRBD1; J gene: TRBJ2-5; CDR3 length: 18; V gene: TRBV30; CDR3 DNA: TGTGCCTGGAGTCACCGTCCCTCTTCGGGACAGTCCCAAGAGACCCAGTACTTC; CDR3 protein: CAWSHRPSSGQSQETQYF
clone size: NA; D gene: TRBD1; J gene: TRBJ1-2; CDR3 length: 13; V gene: TRBV7-9; CDR3 DNA: TGTGCCAGCAGCCACGAGGGGGCCTATGGCTACACCTTC; CDR3 protein: CASSHEGAYGYTF
clone size: once; D gene: TRBD2; J gene: TRBJ2-5; CDR3 length: 15; V gene: TRBV7-3; CDR3 DNA: TGTGCCAGCAGTTGGGGCGGGAGGGCCGTCGAGACCCAGTACTTC; CDR3 protein: CASSWGGRAVETQYF
clone size: NA; D gene: TRBD2; J gene: TRBJ2-7; CDR3 length: 15; V gene: TRBV19; CDR3 DNA: TGTGCCAGTAGTTGGGGGACTAGCGGGGCCTACGAGCAGTACTTC; CDR3 protein: CASSWGTSGAYEQYF
clone size: few; D gene: NA; J gene: TRBJ1-5; CDR3 length: 15; V gene: TRBV5-8; CDR3 DNA: TGTGCCAGCAGCTTGGGGGAGTCTGGGTATCAGCCCCAGCATTTT; CDR3 protein: CASSLGESGYQPQHF
clone size: once; D gene: NA; J gene: TRBJ1-2; CDR3 length: 15; V gene: TRBV3-1/TRBV3-2; CDR3 DNA: TGTGCCAGCAGCCAAGCTTACTCTCGGAACTATGGCTACACCTTC; CDR3 protein: CASSQAYSRNYGYTF
clone size: NA; D gene: TRBD1; J gene: TRBJ1-1; CDR3 length: 14; V gene: TRBV6-5; CDR3 DNA: TGTGCCAGCAGGCTACAGGGGGCGGTGACTGAAGCTTTCTTT; CDR3 protein: CASRLQGAVTEAFF
clone size: NA; D gene: NA; J gene: TRBJ1-4; CDR3 length: 14; V gene: TRBV28; CDR3 DNA: TGTGCCAGCAGTTTGCAGAAAATTAATGAAAAACTGTTTTTT; CDR3 protein: CASSLQKINEKLFF
clone size: NA; D gene: TRBD1; J gene: TRBJ1-5; CDR3 length: 15; V gene: TRBV2; CDR3 DNA: TGTGCCAGCAGTCCCCGGGACAGAAGCAATCAGCCCCAGCATTTT; CDR3 protein: CASSPRDRSNQPQHF
clone size: once; D gene: TRBD1; J gene: TRBJ1-2; CDR3 length: 16; V gene: TRBV13; CDR3 DNA: TGTGCCAGCAGCTTAGGTGGGTTCACAGGGGCCGGTGGCTACACCTTC; CDR3 protein: CASSLGGFTGAGGYTF
clone size: NA; D gene: TRBD2; J gene: TRBJ2-1; CDR3 length: 16; V gene: TRBV5-1; CDR3 DNA: TGCGCCAGCACATCAACGAGGGCTAGCGGGACAAATGAGCAGTTCTTC; CDR3 protein: CASTSTRASGTNEQFF
clone size: NA; D gene: NA; J gene: TRBJ1-1; CDR3 length: 16; V gene: TRBV19; CDR3 DNA: TGTGCCAGTAGTATACATCCCAGGGGCTTGAACACTGAAGCTTTCTTT; CDR3 protein: CASSIHPRGLNTEAFF
clone size: NA; D gene: TRBD1; J gene: TRBJ1-2; CDR3 length: 14; V gene: TRBV6-5; CDR3 DNA: TGTGCCAGCGGTCCGGGACAGTCGGTCTATGGCTACACCTTC; CDR3 protein: CASGPGQSVYGYTF
clone size: NA; D gene: TRBD2; J gene: TRBJ2-1; CDR3 length: 15; V gene: TRBV5-1; CDR3 DNA: TGCGCCAGCAGCTTGGAGACTAGCGGATCTTATGAGCAGTTCTTC; CDR3 protein: CASSLETSGSYEQFF
clone size: NA; D gene: TRBD1; J gene: TRBJ2-7; CDR3 length: 15; V gene: TRBV27; CDR3 DNA: TGTGCCAGCAGTCCAAACAGGGGATCCTCCTACGAGCAGTACTTC; CDR3 protein: CASSPNRGSSYEQYF
clone size: NA; D gene: NA; J gene: TRBJ2-5; CDR3 length: 13; V gene: TRBV2; CDR3 DNA: TGTGCCAGCATCCAATTGACAGGAGAGACCCAGTACTTC; CDR3 protein: CASIQLTGETQYF
clone size: few; D gene: NA; J gene: TRBJ1-1; CDR3 length: 16; V gene: TRBV27; CDR3 DNA: TGTGCCAGCAGTTTACGCGCCGTATCCTTGAACACTGAAGCTTTCTTT; CDR3 protein: CASSLRAVSLNTEAFF
clone size: NA; D gene: NA; J gene: TRBJ1-4; CDR3 length: 14; V gene: TRBV5-1; CDR3 DNA: TGCGCCAGCAGCTTGGACCAGGTTAATGAAAAACTGTTTTTT; CDR3 protein: CASSLDQVNEKLFF
clone size: NA; D gene: TRBD1; J gene: TRBJ2-7; CDR3 length: 14; V gene: TRBV28; CDR3 DNA: TGTGCCAGCCTGCGGACAGGGGGATCCTACGAGCAGTACTTC; CDR3 protein: CASLRTGGSYEQYF
clone size: NA; D gene: TRBD2; J gene: TRBJ2-5; CDR3 length: 15; V gene: TRBV7-3; CDR3 DNA: TGTGCCAGCAGCTATAGCGGGATATGGCAAGAGACCCAGTACTTC; CDR3 protein: CASSYSGIWQETQYF
clone size: NA; D gene: NA; J gene: TRBJ2-7; CDR3 length: 11; V gene: TRBV7-9; CDR3 DNA: TGTGCCAGCAGCTTATTCAACGAGCAGTACTTC; CDR3 protein: CASSLFNEQYF
clone size: NA; D gene: TRBD1; J gene: TRBJ1-5; CDR3 length: 13; V gene: TRBV25-1; CDR3 DNA: TGTGCCAGCAGTCAACAGGGGAATCAGCCCCAGCATTTT; CDR3 protein: CASSQQGNQPQHF
clone size: NA; D gene: TRBD1; J gene: TRBJ2-2; CDR3 length: 14; V gene: TRBV27; CDR3 DNA: TGTGCCAGCAGCGACAGGGTTCGTAACGGGGAGCTGTTTTTT; CDR3 protein: CASSDRVRNGELFF
clone size: NA; D gene: NA; J gene: TRBJ2-6; CDR3 length: 17; V gene: TRBV5-6; CDR3 DNA: TGTGCCAGCAGCCCCCGCCCCGGGTCGCCTGGGGCCAACGTCCTGACTTTC; CDR3 protein: CASSPRPGSPGANVLTF
clone size: NA; D gene: NA; J gene: TRBJ2-5; CDR3 length: 15; V gene: TRBV10-3; CDR3 DNA: TGTGCCATCAGTCCGACAGGCCCTCCCCAAGAGACCCAGTACTTC; CDR3 protein: CAISPTGPPQETQYF
clone size: NA; D gene: NA; J gene: TRBJ1-1; CDR3 length: 16; V gene: TRBV7-9; CDR3 DNA: TGTGCCAGCAGCTTAGCAGGGGCTAATATCAACACTGAAGCTTTCTTT; CDR3 protein: CASSLAGANINTEAFF
clone size: NA; D gene: NA; J gene: TRBJ2-7; CDR3 length: 13; V gene: TRBV4-1; CDR3 DNA: TGCGCCAGCAGCCAAGATGCAGGCTACGAGCAGTACTTC; CDR3 protein: CASSQDAGYEQYF
clone size: NA; D gene: TRBD2; J gene: TRBJ2-5; CDR3 length: 15; V gene: TRBV3-1/TRBV3-2; CDR3 DNA: TGTGCCAGCAGCCCCCGCCGCAGCGGGGAGGAGACCCAGTACTTC; CDR3 protein: CASSPRRSGEETQYF
clone size: NA; D gene: NA; J gene: TRBJ2-1; CDR3 length: 15; V gene: TRBV9; CDR3 DNA: TGTGCCAGCAGCGCCGGGGTTAGCTCCTACAATGAGCAGTTCTTC; CDR3 protein: CASSAGVSSYNEQFF
clone size: once; D gene: NA; J gene: TRBJ2-5; CDR3 length: 14; V gene: TRBV6-5; CDR3 DNA: TGTGCCAGCAGTTACGATAGTCCTCAAGAGACCCAGTACTTC; CDR3 protein: CASSYDSPQETQYF
clone size: NA; D gene: TRBD1; J gene: TRBJ2-3; CDR3 length: 16; V gene: TRBV6-5; CDR3 DNA: TGTGCCAGCAGTTCTAAACCGGGACAGGCCACAGATACGCAGTATTTT; CDR3 protein: CASSSKPGQATDTQYF
clone size: NA; D gene: NA; J gene: TRBJ1-5; CDR3 length: 14; V gene: TRBV6-5; CDR3 DNA: TGTGCCAGCAGTTACGCCAGGGTGAACCAGCCCCAGCATTTT; CDR3 protein: CASSYARVNQPQHF
clone size: NA; D gene: TRBD1; J gene: TRBJ2-3; CDR3 length: 13; V gene: TRBV19; CDR3 DNA: TGTGCCAGCTACGACAGGGGCCGCGATACGCAGTATTTT; CDR3 protein: CASYDRGRDTQYF
clone size: NA; D gene: TRBD1; J gene: TRBJ2-7; CDR3 length: 14; V gene: TRBV10-3; CDR3 DNA: TGTGCCATCAGTCCGGGACAGGCATCCTACGAGCAGTACTTC; CDR3 protein: CAISPGQASYEQYF
clone size: NA; D gene: NA; J gene: TRBJ2-5; CDR3 length: 14; V gene: TRBV5-1; CDR3 DNA: TGCGCCAGCAGCTTGGTTGGCGGAGGAGAGACCCAGTACTTC; CDR3 protein: CASSLVGGGETQYF
clone size: NA; D gene: TRBD1; J gene: TRBJ2-7; CDR3 length: 13; V gene: TRBV29-1; CDR3 DNA: TGCAGCGTCACCGGGACAGGGCTATACGAGCAGTACTTC; CDR3 protein: CSVTGTGLYEQYF
clone size: NA; D gene: NA; J gene: TRBJ2-2; CDR3 length: 14; V gene: TRBV29-1; CDR3 DNA: TGCAGCGTTGAAGATACACGAAACACCGGGGAGCTGTTTTTT; CDR3 protein: CSVEDTRNTGELFF
clone size: NA; D gene: NA; J gene: TRBJ1-2; CDR3 length: 15; V gene: TRBV28; CDR3 DNA: TGTGCCAGCAGTTCTTACAGGGTAAAGCTCTATGGCTACACCTTC; CDR3 protein: CASSSYRVKLYGYTF
clone size: NA; D gene: TRBD2; J gene: TRBJ2-1; CDR3 length: 16; V gene: TRBV3-1/TRBV3-2; CDR3 DNA: TGTGCCAGCAGCCAAGAGTCAGCGGGATCGAGGAATGAGCAGTTCTTC; CDR3 protein: CASSQESAGSRNEQFF
clone size: NA; D gene: TRBD2; J gene: TRBJ2-3; CDR3 length: 16; V gene: TRBV7-9; CDR3 DNA: TGTGCCAGCAGCCACCGTCAAGGGACTAGGCGGGATACGCAGTATTTT; CDR3 protein: CASSHRQGTRRDTQYF
clone size: NA; D gene: TRBD1; J gene: TRBJ2-5; CDR3 length: 12; V gene: TRBV18; CDR3 DNA: TGTGCCAGCTCAAGGACAGGGGAGACCCAGTACTTC; CDR3 protein: CASSRTGETQYF
clone size: NA; D gene: NA; J gene: TRBJ1-4; CDR3 length: 17; V gene: TRBV5-1; CDR3 DNA: TGCGCCAGCAGCTTGGTAACAGGGAAAGCGACTAATGAAAAACTGTTTTTT; CDR3 protein: CASSLVTGKATNEKLFF
clone size: NA; D gene: TRBD1; J gene: TRBJ1-1; CDR3 length: 14; V gene: TRBV5-1; CDR3 DNA: TGCGCCAGCAGCGCAGGGACAGACCAATCTGAAGCTTTCTTT; CDR3 protein: CASSAGTDQSEAFF
clone size: NA; D gene: NA; J gene: TRBJ1-2; CDR3 length: 16; V gene: TRBV19; CDR3 DNA: TGTGCCAGTAGTATAGGAGGCAGCGAGAGGCCTTATGGCTACACCTTC; CDR3 protein: CASSIGGSERPYGYTF
clone size: once; D gene: TRBD2; J gene: TRBJ2-1; CDR3 length: 15; V gene: TRBV6-2/TRBV6-3; CDR3 DNA: TGTGCCAGCAGTGGGACTAGCGGGGGGATAGGGGAGCAGTTCTTC; CDR3 protein: CASSGTSGGIGEQFF
clone size: NA; D gene: NA; J gene: TRBJ1-5; CDR3 length: 17; V gene: TRBV4-1; CDR3 DNA: TGCGCCAGCAGCCACCCCCGGGCGGGGACCAGCAATCAGCCCCAGCATTTT; CDR3 protein: CASSHPRAGTSNQPQHF
clone size: NA; D gene: TRBD1; J gene: TRBJ2-2; CDR3 length: 15; V gene: TRBV27; CDR3 DNA: TGTGCCAGCAGTCTGGTGACAGGGGTGGCCGGGGAGCTGTTTTTT; CDR3 protein: CASSLVTGVAGELFF
clone size: NA; D gene: TRBD1; J gene: TRBJ2-7; CDR3 length: 13; V gene: TRBV18; CDR3 DNA: TGTGCCAGCTCACCCATAGCGGACAGGGTTGAGTACTTC; CDR3 protein: CASSPIADRVEYF
clone size: NA; D gene: NA; J gene: TRBJ2-7; CDR3 length: 14; V gene: TRBV6-5; CDR3 DNA: TGTGCCAGCAGTTACGGGGGGAACTCCTACGAGCAGTACTTC; CDR3 protein: CASSYGGNSYEQYF
clone size: NA; D gene: TRBD2; J gene: TRBJ2-1; CDR3 length: 19; V gene: TRBV5-8; CDR3 DNA: TGTGCCAGCAGCTTGGCCACAGCGGGAGGGGGTAGCTCCTACAATGAGCAGTTCTTC; CDR3 protein: CASSLATAGGGSSYNEQFF
clone size: medium-sized; D gene: TRBD2; J gene: TRBJ2-1; CDR3 length: 15; V gene: TRBV6-2/TRBV6-3; CDR3 DNA: TGTGCCAGCAGTTACCCGACTAGCGGGGGGAATGAGCAGTTCTTC; CDR3 protein: CASSYPTSGGNEQFF
clone size: NA; D gene: TRBD1; J gene: TRBJ1-2; CDR3 length: 17; V gene: TRBV27; CDR3 DNA: TGTGCCAGCAGTTTATCGACGGGACAGCCTGTTAACTATGGCTACACCTTC; CDR3 protein: CASSLSTGQPVNYGYTF